Listed here are 21 T cell receptor beta chains from one sample, sequenced in a study of blood T cell repertoires in COVID-19. Profiled with immunoSEQ multiplex PCR; TCRdb holds only in-frame clones, not every one. The data show around 220,000 clones, with roughly 84% seen just once and approximately 6.5% held by the top ten. Sequencing was carried out using PBMCs or T cells enriched from blood (not recorded which). These receptors were obtained from a woman aged 40 to 55 who had recovered from COVID-19.

The chain employs TRBV7-2 and TRBJ2-5; 12 positions match TRBD2. With 1 base clipped from V and 5 bases from J, the junction kept 5 bases outside the gene matches. Germline CDR1 is SGHTA and CDR2 is FQGNSA. This CDR3 is 16 amino acids long. CDR3: CASSLGSSGRGETQYF. Written as DNA, the CDR3 is TGTGCCAGCAGCTTAGGATCTAGCGGGAGGGGGGAGACCCAGTACTTC.

V and J are TRBV18 and TRBJ2-7, with D tentatively TRBD1 (6 bases). In germline, CDR1 is KGHSH, CDR2 LQKENI. V was pared by 5 bases and J by 3 bases, with 14 bases between. This CDR3 spans 14 amino acids. The DNA of the CDR3 is TGTGCCAGCTCAATGACCAGGGGTTTCTACGAGCAGTACTTC. It codes for CASSMTRGFYEQYF.

The V gene is TRBV6-2 or TRBV6-3, the J gene TRBJ2-7, with a possible D match to TRBD1 (5 bases). V was cut by 5 bases and J by 2 bases, with 10 bases left in between. This CDR3 is built from 13 residues. CDR1 is MNHEY, CDR2 SVGEGT, per germline. DNA for the CDR3: TGTGCCAGCAGTAGGACACTCGCCTACGAGCAGTACGTC. Residues: CASSRTLAYEQYV.

The chain combines TRBV10-3 with TRBJ1-2; D ambiguous. CDR1 is ENHRY and CDR2 is SYGVKD in the germline V gene. CDR3 size: 12 residues. Trimming cost V 2 bases and J 6 bases, with 7 bases left between them. The CDR3, as DNA: TGTGCCATCAGTGAGACCCGGGATGGCTACACCTTC. It specifies CAISETRDGYTF.

This chain connects TRBV4-1 to TRBJ2-1; no reliable D call. Trimming stripped 3 bases from V and 6 bases from J, with 6 bases between. The CDR3 is 12 residues long. Germline V lookup: CDR1 MGHRA, CDR2 YSYEKL. CDR3 nucleotides: TGCGCCAGCAGCCACCTCGGCAATGAGCAGTTCTTC. Translation: CASSHLGNEQFF.

Many counts were recorded for this clone. The chain is built from TRBV4-1 and TRBJ2-1; 10 bases line up with TRBD2. Per germline, CDR1 MGHRA and CDR2 YSYEKL. J gave up 7 bases and V 10 bases, and 13 bases lay outside the gene matches. The CDR3 has 15 residues. CDR3 loop: CATSLTSGSTNEQFF. In nucleotides, the CDR3 is TGCGCCACTTCGTTGACTAGCGGGTCGACTAATGAGCAGTTCTTC.

Worth noting for this clone: The sample contains more than one DNA sequence encoding this CDR3. The chain recombines TRBV5-1 with TRBJ2-6, with D hard to call. V lost 3 bases and J lost 2, with 9 bases in between. Germline V lookup: CDR1 SGHRS, CDR2 YFSETQ. The CDR3 is made up of 15 amino acids. CDR3 in DNA: TGCGCCAGCAGCTCTGCTGGGCCTGGGGCCAACGTCCTGACTTTC. As protein: CASSSAGPGANVLTF. The full variable domain, its missing parts supplied by reference TRBV5-1 and TRBJ2-6, is KAGVTQTPRYLIKTRGQQVTLSCSPISGHRSVSWYQQTPGQGLQFLFEYFSETQRNKGNFPGRFSGRQFSNSRSEMNVSTLELGDSALYLCASSSAGPGANVLTFGAGSRLTVL.

J is TRBJ1-1 and V is TRBV28; D remains unclear. Germline CDR1 reads MDHEN; CDR2 reads SYDVKM. The CDR3 contains 14 residues. Trimming removed 2 bases from V and 2 bases from J, with 9 bases in between. CDR3 sequence reads: CASSLTPPNTEAFF. For the CDR3, the DNA is TGTGCCAGCAGTTTAACACCCCCCAACACTGAAGCTTTCTTT. The entire variable domain, with the rest obtained from reference TRBV28 and TRBJ1-1, is as follows: DVKVTQSSRYLVKRTGEKVFLECVQDMDHENMFWYRQDPGLGLRLIYFSYDVKMKEKGDIPEGYSVSREKKERFSLILESASTNQTSMYLCASSLTPPNTEAFFGQGTRLTVV.

V and J are TRBV11-2 and TRBJ1-3, with D possibly matching TRBD1 (5 bases). V lost 1 base and J lost 7, with 8 bases in between. CDR3 size: 13 residues. CDR1 is SGHAT and CDR2 is FQNNGV in the germline V gene. The CDR3 sequence is CASSLAGSNTIYF. The CDR3 DNA reads TGTGCCAGCAGCTTAGCAGGGTCGAACACCATATATTTT.

This clone has at least ten counts. The chain carries TRBV29-1 and TRBJ2-3, with D hard to call. Trimming removed 7 bases from V and 2 bases from J, with 13 bases in between. The CDR3 has 13 residues. From germline, CDR1 is SQVTM and CDR2 ANQGSEA. CDR3 region: CSGSSLDTDTQYF. For the CDR3, the DNA is TGCAGCGGTAGTAGTCTAGACACAGATACGCAGTATTTT.

This chain joins TRBV19 and TRBJ1-1; D may be TRBD1 (6 bases). CDR1 LNHDA and CDR2 SQIVND come from the germline V gene (reference sequence). The V end lost 4 bases, the J end lost 11 bases, and 17 bases lay between the germline ends. The CDR3 spans 13 residues. CDR3 coding DNA: TGTGCCAGTAGTACATCAGGGGCGTGGAGTGCTTTCTTT. It is translated as CASSTSGAWSAFF. The variable domain in full, completed from reference TRBV19 and TRBJ1-1, reads DGGITQSPKYLFRKEGQNVTLSCEQNLNHDAMYWYRQDPGQGLRLIYYSQIVNDFQKGDIAEGYSVSREKKESFPLTVTSAQKNPTAFYLCASSTSGAWSAFFGQGTRLTVV.

V and J are TRBV11-2 and TRBJ1-1; perhaps TRBD1 as D (5 bases). Germline V lookup: CDR1 SGHAT, CDR2 FQNNGV. Trimming pared 5 bases from V and 6 bases from J, leaving 22 bases between. The CDR3 sequence is 16 residues long. CDR3 protein: CASSPIRTGAAAEAFF. Here the CDR3 DNA reads TGTGCCAGCAGCCCCATCCGTACAGGCGCCGCCGCTGAAGCTTTCTTT.

The J gene is TRBJ1-5, the V gene TRBV3-1 (or the pseudogene TRBV3-2); possibly TRBD1 for D (5 bases). Germline V CDR1 and CDR2: LGHDT, YNNKEL (reference sequence). The V end lost 0 bases, the J end lost 6 bases, and 12 bases lay between the germline ends. The CDR3 extends over 15 amino acids. The CDR3 bases are TGTGCCAGCAGCCAAGACAGGGTTAGGGGTCAGCCCCAGCATTTT. Its translation is CASSQDRVRGQPQHF.

This rearrangement joins TRBV28 to TRBJ1-4, with a weak D call TRBD1 (6 bases). V dropped 4 bases and J dropped 8 bases, with 20 bases sitting between them. Germline CDR1 MDHEN, CDR2 SYDVKM. This CDR3 comprises 16 residues. The CDR3 here is CASSSPTGPRREKLFF. DNA of the CDR3: TGTGCCAGCAGTTCTCCCACAGGGCCTCGACGGGAAAAACTGTTTTTT.

This chain uses TRBV19 with TRBJ1-5; D call uncertain. V was pared by 4 bases and J by 3 bases, with 22 bases between. The CDR3 covers 18 residues. CDR1 is LNHDA and CDR2 is SQIVND in the germline V gene (reference sequence). In DNA form, the CDR3 reads TGTGCCAGTAGTAAAAGCAAGTACGACGAGGGCCACAATCAGCCCCAGCATTTT. Translating it yields CASSKSKYDEGHNQPQHF.

This chain uses TRBV5-1 with TRBJ2-3; TRBD2 aligns across 8 bases. Germline V lookup: CDR1 SGHRS, CDR2 YFSETQ. The CDR3 contains 15 residues. Unmatched junction bases numbered 11, after V lost 7 bases and J lost 4 bases. CDR3 residues: CASYTSGSTADTQYF. The DNA for the CDR3 is TGCGCCAGCTATACGAGCGGGAGTACCGCAGATACGCAGTATTTT.

The V and J genes are TRBV29-1 and TRBJ1-2; 9 nucleotides align to TRBD1. The junction had 8 bases not matched to a gene; V was cut back by 6 bases and J by 3 bases. Germline CDR1 SQVTM, CDR2 ANQGSEA. This CDR3 is built from 14 residues. The CDR3 loop is CSVLWTGADYGYTF. In DNA, the CDR3 is TGCAGCGTACTATGGACAGGGGCTGACTATGGCTACACCTTC.

V gene TRBV18 combines with J gene TRBJ2-3; 12 bases align to TRBD2. CDR3 length equals 18 residues. Germline V lookup: CDR1 KGHSH, CDR2 LQKENI. The V gene end was trimmed by 6 bases and the J gene end by 2 bases; junction bases not matched to a gene: 12. The CDR3 protein is CASSTTRLAGGPTDTQYF. The DNA for the CDR3 is TGTGCCAGCTCCACCACGCGCCTAGCGGGAGGGCCCACAGATACGCAGTATTTT.

The rearrangement uses TRBV7-2 and TRBJ2-3; D ambiguous. CDR1 is SGHTA, CDR2 FQGNSA, per germline. V was clipped by 6 bases and J by 6 bases, with 13 bases between them. The length of the CDR3 is 13 residues. The CDR3 DNA reads as TGTGCCAGCAGTCAACAGCCTTTTGATACGCAGTATTTT. It encodes CASSQQPFDTQYF.

The chain links TRBV2 to TRBJ2-5; TRBD1 matches 9 bases. The trim removed 2 bases at V and 2 bases at J, leaving 6 bases unmatched. The CDR3 runs to 16 residues. Per germline, CDR1 SNHLY and CDR2 FYNNEI. The CDR3 sequence: CASSERGQGRQETQYF. CDR3 DNA sequence: TGTGCCAGCAGTGAAAGGGGACAGGGAAGGCAAGAGACCCAGTACTTC.

The chain carries TRBV5-1 and TRBJ2-7, with a tentative D call TRBD2 (5 bases). Germline CDR1 is SGHRS and CDR2 is YFSETQ. V shed 4 bases and J shed 2 bases, with 13 bases lying between them. The CDR3 extends over 14 amino acids. The CDR3 loop reads CASSRARETYEQYF. In DNA, the CDR3 is TGCGCCAGCAGCCGGGCACGGGAAACCTACGAGCAGTACTTC.